This is a list of T cell receptor beta chains from one sample in a study of T-cell reconstitution after alpha-beta-depleted transplantation in children. Via MiXCR, TCRdb re-called the PCR reads, giving one row per CDR3 protein. The table lists 600,000 to 700,000 distinct CDR3 sequences, about 12% of them singletons. Here the sequenced sample was PBMCs, taken before TCRalphabeta/CD19-depleted stem cell transplant. The receptors shown here come from a girl aged 2-10 years with congenital amegakaryocytic thrombocytopenia, due to receive a stem cell transplant. Each CDR3 is given with its conserved first and last residue. A D gene is named only where the DNA matches it firmly. The size entry is marked missing in some rows and otherwise reads once, few, many or a size class.

DNA: TGTGCCAGCAGTTACCCAACGAACAATTCCCCCGGGACTAGCATATCCTACAATGAGCAGTTCTTC
CDR3: CASSYPTNNSPGTSISYNEQFF
V: TRBV6-2/TRBV6-3
size: NA
J: TRBJ2-1
D: TRBD2

DNA: TGCAGCGTTGGAACCTCAGGGGGCTTAGACAATGAGCAGTTCTTC
CDR3: CSVGTSGGLDNEQFF
V: TRBV29-1
size: many
J: TRBJ2-1
D: TRBD1

DNA: TGTGCCAGCAGCCAAACTAGCGGGAGTGATGAGCAGTTCTTC
CDR3: CASSQTSGSDEQFF
V: TRBV3-1
size: many
J: TRBJ2-1
D: TRBD2

DNA: TGCAGTGCTAGAGACCACTCAAGACCTGGAAACACCATATATTTT
CDR3: CSARDHSRPGNTIYF
V: TRBV20-1
size: many
J: TRBJ1-3
D: NA

DNA: TGCGCCAGCGGGGACGGAATTTATAACTATGGCTACACCTTC
CDR3: CASGDGIYNYGYTF
V: TRBV5-1
size: NA
J: TRBJ1-2
D: NA

DNA: TGCGCCAGCAGCCAGGGGAGGGGACTAGCGGGAGTTCGGACCTACGAGCAGTACTTC
CDR3: CASSQGRGLAGVRTYEQYF
V: TRBV4-1
size: few
J: TRBJ2-7
D: TRBD2

DNA: TGCAGTGGAACTAGCGGGAGAAACCCAGATACGCAGTATTTT
CDR3: CSGTSGRNPDTQYF
V: TRBV20-1
size: few
J: TRBJ2-3
D: TRBD2

DNA: TGTGCCAGCACTGGACAGGGACCCTCGGAGCAGTTCTTC
CDR3: CASTGQGPSEQFF
V: TRBV12-3/TRBV12-4
size: few
J: TRBJ2-1
D: TRBD1

DNA: TGCGCCAGCAGTGAGGTCAATCAGCCCCAGCATTTT
CDR3: CASSEVNQPQHF
V: TRBV10-2
size: few
J: TRBJ1-5
D: NA

DNA: TGTGCCAGCAGTTTGGATACTAGCGGGTGGTACGAGCAGTACTTC
CDR3: CASSLDTSGWYEQYF
V: TRBV12-3/TRBV12-4
size: many
J: TRBJ2-7
D: TRBD2

DNA: TGCAGTGCTAGAGCTGCCTCTGGGGCCAACGTCCTGACTTTC
CDR3: CSARAASGANVLTF
V: TRBV20-1
size: many
J: TRBJ2-6
D: NA

DNA: TGTGCCAGCAGTTCCTTCACCGGGGACACTGAAGCTTTCTTT
CDR3: CASSSFTGDTEAFF
V: TRBV12-3/TRBV12-4
size: NA
J: TRBJ1-1
D: NA

DNA: TGTGCCATCAGCAGCGATCCTGATACGCAGTATTTT
CDR3: CAISSDPDTQYF
V: TRBV10-3
size: many
J: TRBJ2-3
D: NA

DNA: TGTGCCACCAGCAGTGATGGGACCGAGCAGTACTTC
CDR3: CATSSDGTEQYF
V: TRBV15
size: NA
J: TRBJ2-7
D: NA

DNA: TGTGCCATCCGCCAAGGAGGACAGCCAAATCAGCCCCAGCATTTT
CDR3: CAIRQGGQPNQPQHF
V: TRBV10-3
size: many
J: TRBJ1-5
D: NA

DNA: TGTGCCATCAGTGAGGCCAATAGGCAGTCCTACGAGCAGTACTTC
CDR3: CAISEANRQSYEQYF
V: TRBV10-3
size: many
J: TRBJ2-7
D: NA

DNA: TGTGCCAGCAGCTTAGTTATAGGTGGGGAGACCCAGTACTTC
CDR3: CASSLVIGGETQYF
V: TRBV7-9
size: few
J: TRBJ2-5
D: NA

DNA: TGTGCCAGCAGTGCCTTACTATCGGGGGACACCGGGGAGCTGTTTTTT
CDR3: CASSALLSGDTGELFF
V: TRBV6-4
size: NA
J: TRBJ2-2
D: NA

DNA: TGTGCCAGCAGTTTTGCCGCTTGGACCCAGTACTTC
CDR3: CASSFAAWTQYF
V: TRBV12-3/TRBV12-4
size: many
J: TRBJ2-5
D: NA

DNA: TGCAGCGTTGTTAGCGGGAGGGCCTCCTACGAGCAGTACTTC
CDR3: CSVVSGRASYEQYF
V: TRBV29-1
size: many
J: TRBJ2-7
D: TRBD2

DNA: TGTGCCAGCAGTTTACGGGGAAACGAGCAGTACTTC
CDR3: CASSLRGNEQYF
V: TRBV12-3/TRBV12-4
size: many
J: TRBJ2-7
D: NA

DNA: TGTGCCAGCAGTCCCCTAAGGACTAGCGGGTCCAATGAGCAGTTCTTC
CDR3: CASSPLRTSGSNEQFF
V: TRBV28
size: few
J: TRBJ2-1
D: TRBD2

DNA: TGCAGTGCGGGGCCGTTGCCGTTCTTC
CDR3: CSAGPLPFF
V: TRBV20-1
size: few
J: TRBJ2-1
D: NA

DNA: TGTGCCTGGGCAGGAACCGGGGAGCTGTTTTTT
CDR3: CAWAGTGELFF
V: TRBV30
size: few
J: TRBJ2-2
D: NA

DNA: TGTGCCATCAGTGTGGGAAGGGGCAGCTATGGCTACACCTTC
CDR3: CAISVGRGSYGYTF
V: TRBV10-3
size: NA
J: TRBJ1-2
D: NA

DNA: TGTGCCAGCAGTTTTAGCGGGAGTATAAATGAGCAGTTCTTC
CDR3: CASSFSGSINEQFF
V: TRBV27
size: few
J: TRBJ2-1
D: TRBD2

DNA: TGCGCCAGCAGTGAGACTTATAGCAATCAGCCCCAGCATTTT
CDR3: CASSETYSNQPQHF
V: TRBV10-1
size: many
J: TRBJ1-5
D: NA

DNA: TGCGCCAGCAGCCGAGACGCGGATGGCTACACCTTC
CDR3: CASSRDADGYTF
V: TRBV5-1
size: many
J: TRBJ1-2
D: NA

DNA: TGCAGCGTTGTAGAGCAGAATCAGCCCCAGCATTTT
CDR3: CSVVEQNQPQHF
V: TRBV29-1
size: NA
J: TRBJ1-5
D: NA

DNA: TGTGCCAGCAGCCCTACCGGGACAGGGAGCCTCTATGGCTACACCTTC
CDR3: CASSPTGTGSLYGYTF
V: TRBV7-9
size: many
J: TRBJ1-2
D: TRBD1

DNA: TGTGCCAGCAGCTTGGCGTCACTAGCGGGCACAGATACGCAGTATTTT
CDR3: CASSLASLAGTDTQYF
V: TRBV5-5
size: NA
J: TRBJ2-3
D: TRBD2

DNA: TGTGCCAGCAGCCGTACGTACGTCCCGGCCCAGGGACTTCTCCCCGGTTATGGCGAGCAGTTCTTC
CDR3: CASSRTYVPAQGLLPGYGEQFF
V: TRBV4-2
size: few
J: TRBJ2-1
D: NA

DNA: TGCAGTCCGACAGGCCAAGAGACCCAGTACTTC
CDR3: CSPTGQETQYF
V: TRBV20-1
size: few
J: TRBJ2-5
D: NA

DNA: TGCAGTGCTAGAGGGGGAAATAAAGAGACCCAGTACTTC
CDR3: CSARGGNKETQYF
V: TRBV20-1
size: many
J: TRBJ2-5
D: NA

DNA: TGTGCCACCAGTGATCCTAGCGGCTCCTACAATGAGCAGTTCTTC
CDR3: CATSDPSGSYNEQFF
V: TRBV24-1
size: NA
J: TRBJ2-1
D: TRBD2

DNA: TGTGCCAGCAGTTTTTTCGACCTGGACAATGAGCAGTTCTTC
CDR3: CASSFFDLDNEQFF
V: TRBV12-3/TRBV12-4
size: few
J: TRBJ2-1
D: NA

DNA: TGTGCCAGCAGCTTTATTTCTCGGGCCAGGGCGGACACCGGGGAGCTGTTTTTT
CDR3: CASSFISRARADTGELFF
V: TRBV5-6
size: many
J: TRBJ2-2
D: NA

DNA: TGTGCCAGCAGTTTATTTGGCAGGGAAGACGAGCAGTACTTC
CDR3: CASSLFGREDEQYF
V: TRBV28
size: NA
J: TRBJ2-7
D: NA

DNA: TGCGCCAGCAGCCATGGCAGGACTAGCGGTTCAGATACGCAGTATTTT
CDR3: CASSHGRTSGSDTQYF
V: TRBV4-1
size: many
J: TRBJ2-3
D: TRBD2

DNA: TGCAGCGTTGAATTGTCGGGATACGCTGAAGCTTTCTTT
CDR3: CSVELSGYAEAFF
V: TRBV29-1
size: many
J: TRBJ1-1
D: NA

DNA: TGCGCCAGCAGCCCGAGAAGCGGAAGCTCCTACAATGAGCAGTTCTTC
CDR3: CASSPRSGSSYNEQFF
V: TRBV5-1
size: many
J: TRBJ2-1
D: NA

DNA: TGCAGTGCTCATATACCGGGTGCGGTTACGCAGTATTTT
CDR3: CSAHIPGAVTQYF
V: TRBV20-1
size: many
J: TRBJ2-3
D: NA

DNA: TGCGCCAGCAGCCAAGGACTTCGGGGGTTCGGACAGCCCCAGCATTTT
CDR3: CASSQGLRGFGQPQHF
V: TRBV4-1
size: NA
J: TRBJ1-5
D: NA

DNA: TGTGCCAGCAGCGGGACTAGCGTTGTCAATGAGCAGTTCTTC
CDR3: CASSGTSVVNEQFF
V: TRBV7-9
size: NA
J: TRBJ2-1
D: TRBD2

DNA: TGTGCCAGCAGTCCTGAGGGGATATCCTACGAGCAGTACTTC
CDR3: CASSPEGISYEQYF
V: TRBV12-3/TRBV12-4
size: few
J: TRBJ2-7
D: NA

DNA: TGCGCCAGCAGCTTGGGGGAGAATTCACCCCTCCACTTT
CDR3: CASSLGENSPLHF
V: TRBV5-1
size: many
J: TRBJ1-6
D: NA

DNA: TGCAGTGCTAGAGATGTGAATAGGGGGGACACCGGGGAGCTGTTTTTT
CDR3: CSARDVNRGDTGELFF
V: TRBV20-1
size: NA
J: TRBJ2-2
D: NA